This entry lists 20 T cell receptor beta chains sequenced from one sample in a study of breast tumors, draining lymph nodes, adjacent tissues. Using its own MiXCR run on the multiplex PCR reads, TCRdb lists one record per CDR3 protein. The table lists 20,000 to 25,000 distinct CDR3 sequences, around 41% of them singletons, with approximately 25% in the top ten. Sequenced input: breast tumor tissue. These receptors were obtained from a female donor with breast cancer. Some clones in this sample may be carry-over from other donors' samples.

This clonotype appeared many times. The chain has TRBV7-8 and TRBJ1-2; possible D gene TRBD1, 6 bases. The CDR3 extends over 13 amino acids. From germline, CDR1 is SGHVS and CDR2 FQNEAQ. Trimming removed 5 bases at V and 4 bases at J, with 11 bases between. The CDR3 DNA sequence: TGTGCCAGCAGCCCCGAGACAGGCTATGGCTACACCTTC. Protein: CASSPETGYGYTF.

This clonotype was picked up many times. The chain recombines TRBV20-1 with TRBJ2-7; TRBD2 might be the D (5 bases). This CDR3 has 13 residues. Germline V CDR1 and CDR2: DFQATT, SNEGSKA (reference sequence). V lost 7 bases, J lost 4 bases, and 17 bases lay in between. The CDR3: CSGGVELGYEQYF. The CDR3 DNA reads as TGCAGTGGGGGAGTTGAACTTGGGTACGAGCAGTACTTC.

Many counts were recorded for this clonotype. The chain combines TRBV2 with TRBJ1-5; D is unresolved. CDR1 is SNHLY, CDR2 FYNNEI, per germline. With 3 bases removed from V and 4 bases from J, the gap between germline ends came to 13 bases. This CDR3 comprises 15 residues. The CDR3 is CASSDLGRGNQPQHF. In DNA, the CDR3 is TGTGCCAGCAGTGACCTAGGGCGGGGTAATCAGCCCCAGCATTTT.

CDR3: CASSSRLAGGLAADTQYF. DNA for the CDR3: TGTGCCAGCAGCTCTAGACTAGCGGGAGGGTTAGCGGCAGATACGCAGTATTTT. V gene TRBV7-9 combines with J gene TRBJ2-3; 14 positions agree with TRBD2. Germline loops: CDR1 SEHNR, CDR2 FQNEAQ (reference sequence). The CDR3 extends over 18 amino acids. With 4 bases clipped from V and 4 bases from J, the junction kept 10 bases outside the gene matches. Filled out from reference TRBV7-9 and TRBJ2-3, the complete variable domain reads DTGVSQNPRHKITKRGQNVTFRCDPISEHNRLYWYRQTLGQGPEFLTYFQNEAQLEKSRLLSDRFSAERPKGSFSTLEIQRTEQGDSAMYLCASSSRLAGGLAADTQYFGPGTRLTVL.

V gene TRBV6-1 combines with J gene TRBJ1-5; perhaps TRBD1 as D (5 bases). CDR1 MNHNS and CDR2 SASEGT come from the germline V gene. The CDR3 contains 13 residues. Trimming removed 5 bases from V and 4 bases from J, with 9 bases in between. CDR3 coding DNA: TGTGCCAGCAGTAGGGGAGGTAATCAGCCCCAGCATTTT. As protein: CASSRGGNQPQHF.

In its sample, this clonotype was seen many times. This chain uses TRBV9 with TRBJ1-2; 8 positions match TRBD1. The germline V gene encodes CDR1 SGDLS and CDR2 YYNGEE. With 4 bases clipped from V and 4 bases from J, the junction kept 21 bases outside the gene matches. This CDR3 has 19 amino acids. The CDR3 DNA is TGTGCCAGCAGCTTGACAGGGGCCCTCCAACCCCCCTTTCCCTATGGCTACACCTTC. It is translated as CASSLTGALQPPFPYGYTF.

Many counts were recorded for this clonotype. This chain joins TRBV4-3 and TRBJ2-7; D perhaps matches TRBD1 (6 bases). The CDR3 consists of 15 residues. Trimming took off 0 bases at V and 4 bases at J, with 13 bases between the two ends. Germline V CDR1 and CDR2: LGHNA, YSLEER. CDR3 amino acids: CASSQEDGGAYEQYF. In DNA form, the CDR3 reads TGCGCCAGCAGCCAAGAGGATGGGGGCGCGTACGAGCAGTACTTC.

This clonotype was counted at least ten times. CDR3 bases: TGTGCCAGCAGCCACCGCGGGGGGCGCGAAGGCTACACCTTC. It specifies CASSHRGGREGYTF. The rearrangement links TRBV11-1 to TRBJ1-2, with a tentative D call TRBD1 (6 bases). V was trimmed by 5 bases and J by 8 bases, leaving 18 bases between them. The CDR3 loop spans 14 amino acids. Germline values: CDR1 SGHAT, CDR2 FQDESV (reference sequence). The variable domain in full, with the rest retrieved from reference TRBV11-1 and TRBJ1-2, is EAEVAQSPRYKITEKSQAVAFWCDPISGHATLYWYRQILGQGPELLVQFQDESVVDDSQLPKDRFSAERLKGVDSTLKIQPAELGDSAMYLCASSHRGGREGYTFGSGTRLTVV.

In its sample, this clonotype ranks as medium-sized. The chain employs TRBV7-9 and TRBJ1-4, with TRBD1 as a possible D gene (5 bases). Trimming stripped 4 bases from V and 6 bases from J, with 12 bases between. This CDR3 spans 14 amino acids. Germline CDR1 reads SEHNR; CDR2 reads FQNEAQ (reference sequence). The CDR3 DNA reads TGTGCCAGCAGCTCGAGAACGGGGGATGAAAAACTGTTTTTT. Its translation is CASSSRTGDEKLFF.

The sample holds many counts of this clonotype. J is TRBJ1-5 and V is TRBV7-9; D is unresolved. Germline CDR1 and CDR2: SEHNR and FQNEAQ (reference sequence). V lost 5 bases and J lost 7, with 15 bases in between. There are 14 residues in the CDR3. CDR3 residues: CASSHGEGGQPQHF. The CDR3 DNA is TGTGCCAGCAGCCATGGGGAGGGTGGACAGCCCCAGCATTTT.

The genes are TRBV5-1 and TRBJ2-7; D uncertain. The V and J ends lost 0 bases and 5 bases respectively, with 15 bases between them. Germline lookup yields CDR1 SGHRS and CDR2 YFSETQ. This CDR3 spans 15 amino acids. CDR3 sequence reads: CASSLGGPPRHEQYF. The CDR3, as DNA: TGCGCCAGCAGCTTGGGTGGGCCCCCTCGCCACGAGCAGTACTTC.

There are a few counts of this clonotype. CDR3: CSGIPDPNQPQHF. In nucleotides, the CDR3 is TGCAGTGGGATACCTGACCCTAATCAGCCCCAGCATTTT. The chain couples TRBV20-1 to TRBJ1-5; D not certain. The V end lost 7 bases, the J end lost 4 bases, and 14 bases lay between the germline ends. Per germline, CDR1 DFQATT and CDR2 SNEGSKA (reference sequence). This CDR3 region has 13 residues.

The V call is TRBV10-3, the J call TRBJ1-2; D is unresolved. Germline loops: CDR1 ENHRY, CDR2 SYGVKD. This CDR3 spans 13 amino acids. V was cut by 3 bases and J by 1 base, with 6 bases left in between. The CDR3 protein is CAISDEGNYGYTF. Here the CDR3 DNA reads TGTGCCATCAGTGACGAGGGTAACTATGGCTACACCTTC.

This clonotype was recorded at least ten times. The chain employs TRBV9 and TRBJ1-2; TRBD1 agrees at 9 bases. Trimming cost V 0 bases and J 5 bases; bases outside gene matches: 5. The germline CDR1 and CDR2 sequences are SGDLS and YYNGEE. The CDR3 totals 15 residues. As DNA, the CDR3 is TGTGCCAGCAGCGTAGCACAGGGGGCGAGGTATGGCTACACCTTC. Translation gives CASSVAQGARYGYTF.

This clonotype was counted ten times or more. CDR3 sequence reads: CASSQETGVGYTF. CDR3 sequence (DNA): TGCGCCAGCAGCCAAGAAACAGGGGTTGGCTACACCTTC. This chain joins TRBV4-3 and TRBJ1-2, with 7 positions matching TRBD1. The V and J ends lost 0 bases and 7 bases, in that order; junction bases with no gene match: 2. The CDR3 sequence is 13 residues long. In germline, CDR1 is LGHNA, CDR2 YSLEER.

This clonotype is termed medium-sized (0.01 to 0.1%). The V and J genes are TRBV10-2 and TRBJ2-5; D unclear. The CDR3 is 12 residues long. Trimming cost V 1 base and J 2 bases, with 2 bases left between them. Germline CDR1 WSHSY, CDR2 SAAADI. This CDR3 reads CASSELQETQYF. DNA of the CDR3: TGCGCCAGCAGTGAGTTACAAGAGACCCAGTACTTC.

This clonotype was observed a handful of times. V and J are TRBV18 and TRBJ2-5, with 14 bases fitting TRBD2. Germline lookup yields CDR1 KGHSH and CDR2 LQKENI. V lost 3 bases and J lost 5; bases outside the gene matches: 8. The CDR3 is 17 residues long. The CDR3 loop is CASSPTSGGAAGETQYF. The CDR3 DNA reads TGTGCCAGCTCACCGACTAGCGGGGGGGCCGCAGGTGAGACCCAGTACTTC.

Many counts were recorded for this clonotype. The chain combines TRBV29-1 with TRBJ1-5; 9 nucleotides match TRBD1. V shed 6 bases and J 2 bases; nucleotides not matched to a gene: 5. CDR1 and CDR2 from the germline V gene are SQVTM and ANQGSEA. This CDR3 spans 14 amino acids. The CDR3 coding sequence is TGCAGCGTGGGGACAGGGAAAGGCAATCAGCCCCAGCATTTT. Amino acid sequence: CSVGTGKGNQPQHF.

The genes are TRBV25-1 and TRBJ1-2; D is unclear. Germline CDR1 MGHDK, CDR2 SYGVNS. Trimming took off 6 bases at V and 2 bases at J, with 10 bases between the two ends. This CDR3 contains 13 residues. CDR3 sequence: CASSQSPNYGYTF. The CDR3 DNA follows: TGTGCCAGCAGCCAGTCACCAAACTATGGCTACACCTTC.

This clonotype was found many times. The chain recombines TRBV24-1 with TRBJ2-4; 7 bases are a match to TRBD1. Losses at the gene ends were 2 bases for V and 3 bases for J; bases not matched to a gene: 9. The CDR3 covers 17 residues. CDR1 and CDR2 from the germline V gene are KGHDR and SFDVKD. CDR3 protein: CATSDSRQGWGKNIQYF. Written as DNA, the CDR3 is TGTGCCACCAGTGATTCCAGACAGGGTTGGGGCAAAAACATTCAGTACTTC.